A selection of T cell receptor beta chains follows, all from one sample in a study of blood T cell repertoires in COVID-19. Sequenced by immunoSEQ multiplex PCR; TCRdb stores in-frame clones only, minus some. This sample has a few hundred thousand clones, with about 83% found just once. The specimen was peripheral blood. All receptors derive from a woman aged 25 to 39 with COVID-19, enrolled during active disease. The CDR3 runs from the conserved cysteine through the conserved F or W. A D gene is named only where the DNA matches it firmly. Part of the rows lack a size; the others show once, few, many or a class for expanded clones.

d_gene	v_gene	abundance	j_gene	CDR3nt	CDR3aa
TRBD2	TRBV24-1	NA	TRBJ2-3	TGTGCCACCAGTGCTGGGTCGGGAGGGGACCCAGATACGCAGTATTTT	CATSAGSGGDPDTQYF
NA	TRBV6-5	NA	TRBJ1-2	TGTGCCAGCATTGCGGGACCCGACCTTGGCGGCTACACCTTC	CASIAGPDLGGYTF
NA	TRBV7-9	NA	TRBJ2-1	TGTGCCAGCAGCGCCGACAGGCAGGAGCAGTTCTTC	CASSADRQEQFF
NA	TRBV2	NA	TRBJ2-5	TGTGCCAGCTCGAGGTACCAAGAGACCCAGTACTTC	CASSRYQETQYF
NA	TRBV6-6	NA	TRBJ1-5	TGTGCCAGCAGTTACTCAATCCCTACAGGTCCCGAGGCCCAGCATTTT	CASSYSIPTGPEAQHF
TRBD2	TRBV7-3	NA	TRBJ2-1	TGTGCCAGCAGCTCAGCGGCTAGCGGGGGCCATGAGCAGTTCTTC	CASSSAASGGHEQFF
NA	TRBV24-1	NA	TRBJ2-2	TGTGCCACCAGTGATCTTACTAACACCGGGGAGCTGTTTTTT	CATSDLTNTGELFF
TRBD2	TRBV9	NA	TRBJ2-2	TGTGCCAGCAGCGTTAGCGGGGGGGCCATCGGGGAGCTGTTTTTT	CASSVSGGAIGELFF
NA	TRBV30	NA	TRBJ1-2	TGTGCCTGGACCCCGGACAATGGGGAAGATGGCTACACCTTC	CAWTPDNGEDGYTF
TRBD2	TRBV6-2/TRBV6-3	few	TRBJ2-7	TGTGCCAGCAGTTACCTGACTAGCTACTACGAGCAGTACTTC	CASSYLTSYYEQYF
TRBD1	TRBV5-1	NA	TRBJ2-7	TGCGCCAGCAGCTCGACAGGGGTAGGGTACGAGCAGTACTTC	CASSSTGVGYEQYF
NA	TRBV7-9	once	TRBJ1-2	TGTGCCAGCAGCCGACGAGGCCCGGGATTGGGCTATGGCTACACCTTC	CASSRRGPGLGYGYTF
NA	TRBV20-1	NA	TRBJ1-2	TGCAGTCCCATCTGGAGTGGCTACACCTTC	CSPIWSGYTF
TRBD2	TRBV5-6	NA	TRBJ2-3	TGTGCCAGCAGCTTGGTCACTAGCGGGGATCCTAGCACAGATACGCAGTATTTT	CASSLVTSGDPSTDTQYF
TRBD1	TRBV27	NA	TRBJ2-6	TGTGCCAGCAGTGCCGGACAGGGGGTCATCTCTGGGGCCAACGTCCTGACTTTC	CASSAGQGVISGANVLTF
NA	TRBV27	NA	TRBJ2-1	TGTGCCAGCAGTTTCTGGCAGACATACAATGAGCAGTTCTTC	CASSFWQTYNEQFF
TRBD1	TRBV30	once	TRBJ1-4	TGTGCCTGGGCGGGACAGACAAATGAAAAACTGTTTTTT	CAWAGQTNEKLFF
NA	TRBV4-3	NA	TRBJ2-3	TGCGCCAGCAGCCAAGTCAAGCGGAGCACAGATACGCAGTATTTT	CASSQVKRSTDTQYF
NA	TRBV7-3	NA	TRBJ2-3	TGTGCCAGCAGCCCACAACCCGGGGTGAGCTCAGATACGCAGTATTTT	CASSPQPGVSSDTQYF
NA	TRBV6-2/TRBV6-3	NA	TRBJ1-2	TGTGCCAGCAGCGTGGGGGCATCAGCTAACTATGGCTACACCTTC	CASSVGASANYGYTF
TRBD1	TRBV5-1	NA	TRBJ2-3	TGCGCCAGCAGCTTGATGATTCGGGACAGTCGGACAGATACGCAGTATTTT	CASSLMIRDSRTDTQYF
TRBD1	TRBV9	NA	TRBJ2-3	TGTGCCAGCAGCGTGACAGGGGGCATTGTCACAGATACGCAGTATTTT	CASSVTGGIVTDTQYF
NA	TRBV5-4	NA	TRBJ1-6	TGTGCCAGCAGCTTGGATGAGGGTTTTACGTCACCCCTCCACTTT	CASSLDEGFTSPLHF
TRBD2	TRBV5-1	NA	TRBJ2-1	TGCGCCAGCAACGAGGCTCCAGCGGGGGGCCCCTTGTGTGAGCAGTTCTTC	CASNEAPAGGPLCEQFF
TRBD2	TRBV11-2	once	TRBJ2-7	TGTGCCAGCAGCTTATCGGGGTCTAGCGGGTACTCCTACGAGCAGTACTTC	CASSLSGSSGYSYEQYF
NA	TRBV28	NA	TRBJ1-1	TGTGCCAGCAGTTCGGGGAACACTGAAGCTTTCTTT	CASSSGNTEAFF
TRBD1	TRBV28	NA	TRBJ1-5	TGTGCCAGCACAAACAGGGGAGGATATAATCAGCCCCAGCATTTT	CASTNRGGYNQPQHF
TRBD2	TRBV6-2/TRBV6-3	NA	TRBJ2-5	TGTGCCAGCAGTTACCTATACCAAGCGGGGGCTCAAGAGACCCAGTACTTC	CASSYLYQAGAQETQYF
TRBD1	TRBV7-2	NA	TRBJ1-2	TGTGCCAGCAGCATCCTACAGGGGAACTATGGCTACACCTTC	CASSILQGNYGYTF
TRBD2	TRBV19	NA	TRBJ2-1	TGTGCCAGTAGTTCTCCGGGACTAGGGAACAATGAGCAGTTCTTC	CASSSPGLGNNEQFF
NA	TRBV6-2/TRBV6-3	many	TRBJ1-2	TGTGCCAGCAGTTACCCCAGCGGGGGTTATGGCTACACCTTC	CASSYPSGGYGYTF
NA	TRBV28	NA	TRBJ1-5	TGTGCCAGCAGTTTAGAACAGCCGAATCAGCCCCAGCATTTT	CASSLEQPNQPQHF